This TCR beta chain was captured by sequencing in a study of cytomegalovirus exposure and HLA in healthy donors. Study-level results: An analysis that came later showed most CMV-associated TCR beta chains appearing HLA-restricted. Later analysis indicated greater clonal expansion among HLA-associated TCR beta chains than among equally common other chains.

Notes on this clone: Its antigen is still unknown.

Among the donors, all were healthy bone marrow donors. Primers included in the PCR were 60 Vbeta and 13 Jbeta primers. Clones were sequenced by immunoSEQ multiplex PCR, and TCRdb holds only the in-frame ones, with some missing. The repertoire holds about 160,000 clones, with less than 90% as singletons. Per the germline V gene, CDR1 is SGHRS and CDR2 is YFSETQ. The CDR3 is 17 residues long. V lost 1 base to trimming and J lost 0 bases; unmatched junction nucleotides: 4. The chain combines TRBV5-1 with TRBJ2-1; 10 positions agree with TRBD2. The sequence was collected from a male donor in good health and CMV-seropositive. Sequencing was carried out using PBMCs. CDR3 nucleotide sequence: TGCGCCAGCAGCTTGACTAGCGGGATGGGCTCCTACAATGAGCAGTTCTTC. Translating it yields CASSLTSGMGSYNEQFF.